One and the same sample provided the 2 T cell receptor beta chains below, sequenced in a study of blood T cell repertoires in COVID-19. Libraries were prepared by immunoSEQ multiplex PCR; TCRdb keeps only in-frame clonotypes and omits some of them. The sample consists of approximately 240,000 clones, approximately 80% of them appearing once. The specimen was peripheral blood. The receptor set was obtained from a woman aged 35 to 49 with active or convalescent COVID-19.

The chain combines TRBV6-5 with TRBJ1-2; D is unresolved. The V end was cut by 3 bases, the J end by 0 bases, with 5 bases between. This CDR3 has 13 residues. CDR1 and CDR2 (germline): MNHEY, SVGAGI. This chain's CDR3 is CASSYNSNYGYTF. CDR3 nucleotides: TGTGCCAGCAGTTATAACTCTAACTATGGCTACACCTTC.

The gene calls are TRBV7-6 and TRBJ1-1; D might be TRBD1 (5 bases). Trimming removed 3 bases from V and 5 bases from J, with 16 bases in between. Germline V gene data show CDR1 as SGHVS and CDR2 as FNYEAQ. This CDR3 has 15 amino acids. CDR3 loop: CASSFGAGGYTEAFF. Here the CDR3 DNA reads TGTGCCAGCAGCTTTGGGGCGGGAGGGTATACTGAAGCTTTCTTT.